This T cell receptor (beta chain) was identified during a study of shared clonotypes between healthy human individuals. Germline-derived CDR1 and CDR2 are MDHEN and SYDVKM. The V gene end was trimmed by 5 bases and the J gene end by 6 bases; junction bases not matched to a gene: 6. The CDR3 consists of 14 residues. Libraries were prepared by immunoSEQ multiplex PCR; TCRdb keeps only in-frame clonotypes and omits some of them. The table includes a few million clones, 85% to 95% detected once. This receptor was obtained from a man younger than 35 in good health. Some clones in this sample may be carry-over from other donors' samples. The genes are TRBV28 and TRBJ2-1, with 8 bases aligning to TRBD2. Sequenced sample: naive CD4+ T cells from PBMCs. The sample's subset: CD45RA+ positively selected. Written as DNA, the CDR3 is TGTGCCAGCAGTCCGCCCGGGGGGGGCAATGAGCAGTTCTTC. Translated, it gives CASSPPGGGNEQFF.